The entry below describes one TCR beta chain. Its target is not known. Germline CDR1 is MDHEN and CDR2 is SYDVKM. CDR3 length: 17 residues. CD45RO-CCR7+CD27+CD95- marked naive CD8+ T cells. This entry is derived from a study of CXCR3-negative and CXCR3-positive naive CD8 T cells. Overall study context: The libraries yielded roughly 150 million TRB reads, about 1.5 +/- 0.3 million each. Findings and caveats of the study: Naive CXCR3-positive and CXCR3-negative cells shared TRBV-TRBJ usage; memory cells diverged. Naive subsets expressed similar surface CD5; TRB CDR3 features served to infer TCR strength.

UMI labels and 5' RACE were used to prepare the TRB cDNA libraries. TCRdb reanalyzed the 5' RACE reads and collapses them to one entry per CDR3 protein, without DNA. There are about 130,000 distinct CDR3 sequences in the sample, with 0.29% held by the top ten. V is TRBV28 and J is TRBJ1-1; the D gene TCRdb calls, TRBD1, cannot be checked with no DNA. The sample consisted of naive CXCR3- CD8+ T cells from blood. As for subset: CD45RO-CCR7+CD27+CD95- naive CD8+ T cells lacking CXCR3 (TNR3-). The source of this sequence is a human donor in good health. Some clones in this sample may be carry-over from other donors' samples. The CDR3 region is CASSSGVGGLMNTEAFF.